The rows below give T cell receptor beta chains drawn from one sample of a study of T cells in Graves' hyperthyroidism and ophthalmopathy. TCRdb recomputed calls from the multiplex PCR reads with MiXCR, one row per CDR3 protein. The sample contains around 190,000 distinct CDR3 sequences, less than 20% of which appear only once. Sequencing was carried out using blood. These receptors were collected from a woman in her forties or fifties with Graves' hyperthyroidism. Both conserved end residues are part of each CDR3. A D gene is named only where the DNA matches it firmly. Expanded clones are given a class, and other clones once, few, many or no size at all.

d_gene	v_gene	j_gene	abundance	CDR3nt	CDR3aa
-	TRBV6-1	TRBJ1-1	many	TGTGCCAGCAGTGAACAAGGACGCAACGAAGCTTTCTTT	CASSEQGRNEAFF
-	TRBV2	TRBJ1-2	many	TGTGCCAGCAGTGATAACAGGTTTAGTGGCTACACCTTC	CASSDNRFSGYTF
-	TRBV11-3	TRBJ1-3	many	TGTGCCAGCAGCTTAGGAGGGTTTTCTGGAAACACCATATATTTT	CASSLGGFSGNTIYF
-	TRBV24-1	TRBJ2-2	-	TGTGCCACCAGTGACCTGACGGGGACCCCGAACACCGGGGAGCTGTTTTTT	CATSDLTGTPNTGELFF
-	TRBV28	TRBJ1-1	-	TGTGCCAGCGGGGTGGGCACTGAAGCTTTCTTT	CASGVGTEAFF
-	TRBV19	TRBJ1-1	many	TGTGCCAGTAGTATTGGGGATATGAACACTGAAGCTTTCTTT	CASSIGDMNTEAFF
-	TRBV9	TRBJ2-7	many	TGTGCCAGCAGCGTAGCTGGGGATTCTGTAGAGCAGTACTTC	CASSVAGDSVEQYF
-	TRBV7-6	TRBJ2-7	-	TGTGCCAGCACTCAAGGGGGGAGCTCCTACGAGCAGTACTTC	CASTQGGSSYEQYF
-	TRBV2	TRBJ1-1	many	TGTGCCAGCAGTGAAGCCAGGCAGACGAACACTGAAGCTTTCTTT	CASSEARQTNTEAFF
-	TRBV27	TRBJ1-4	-	TGTGCCAGCAGTTCGCAAGGCGGACTTCGAGAAAAACTGTTTTTT	CASSSQGGLREKLFF
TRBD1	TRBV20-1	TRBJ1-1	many	TGCAGTGCTAGCTCAACCGGGACAGCGAACACTGAAGCTTTCTTT	CSASSTGTANTEAFF
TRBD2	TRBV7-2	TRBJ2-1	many	TGTGCCAGCAGCCTACTTTCTCCGCGGGAGTACAATGAGCAGTTCTTC	CASSLLSPREYNEQFF
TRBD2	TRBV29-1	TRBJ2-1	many	TGCAGCGTTGAATCGGGGGAGGGCCGGGCTTACAATGAGCAGTTCTTC	CSVESGEGRAYNEQFF
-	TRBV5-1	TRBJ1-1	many	TGCGCCAGCAGCTTGGGGGCAGCTGAAGCTTTCTTT	CASSLGAAEAFF
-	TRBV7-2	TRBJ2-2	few	TGTGCCAGCAGCCGCAGGGAGGAGCCCGGGGAGCTGTTTTTT	CASSRREEPGELFF
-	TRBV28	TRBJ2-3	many	TGTGCCAGCAGAGGAGGGACCTTGACTAGCACAGATACGCAGTATTTT	CASRGGTLTSTDTQYF
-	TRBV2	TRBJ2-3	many	TGTGCCAGCAGTGTAAAGGCAGATACGCAGTATTTT	CASSVKADTQYF
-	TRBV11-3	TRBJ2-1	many	TGTGCCAGCGTCTCAGAGGGGCGCAATGAGCAGTTCTTC	CASVSEGRNEQFF
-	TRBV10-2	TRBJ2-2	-	TGCGCCAGCAGTGAGCCCGGGGAGCTGTTTTTT	CASSEPGELFF
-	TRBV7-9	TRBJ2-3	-	-	CASSFGSGTDGTRYF
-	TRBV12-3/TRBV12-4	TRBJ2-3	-	TGTGCCAGCAGTGTATCAGGGGCTGGAGATACGCAGTATTTT	CASSVSGAGDTQYF
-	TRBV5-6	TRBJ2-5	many	TGTGCCAGCAGCTTGGAGGACGGCGGAAAAGAGACCCAGTACTTC	CASSLEDGGKETQYF
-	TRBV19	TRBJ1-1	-	TGTGCCAGTAGTATCAGCAGGGGAAGCGGAATTACTGAAGCTTTCTTT	CASSISRGSGITEAFF
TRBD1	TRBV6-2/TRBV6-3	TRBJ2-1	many	TGTGCCAGCAGTCGGGACGGCCCAGGGGGAAATGAGCAGTTCTTC	CASSRDGPGGNEQFF
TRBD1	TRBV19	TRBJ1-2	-	TGTGCCAGTAGTATATCCAGGGGGAATAACTATGGCTACACCTTC	CASSISRGNNYGYTF
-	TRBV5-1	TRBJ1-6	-	TGCGCCAGCAGCTCTGGACAGCTCCCGGGGGGTTCACCCCTCCACTTT	CASSSGQLPGGSPLHF
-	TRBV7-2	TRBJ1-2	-	TGTGCCAGCAGCTTAGAGGCAGGGGATTACTATGGCTACACCTTC	CASSLEAGDYYGYTF
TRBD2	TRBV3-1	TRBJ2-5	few	TGTGCCAGCAGCCTGGGACTAGCGGGAGGGAGACCCCAAGAGACCCAGTACTTC	CASSLGLAGGRPQETQYF
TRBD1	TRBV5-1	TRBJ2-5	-	TGCGCCAGCAGCCCCGGGACAGGGGGCGGGCAAGAGACCCAGTACTTC	CASSPGTGGGQETQYF
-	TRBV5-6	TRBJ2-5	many	TGTGCCAGCAGCCGTCCAGAACGTGAGACCCAGTACTTC	CASSRPERETQYF
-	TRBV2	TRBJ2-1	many	TGTGCCAGCAGAGAGACGGGGCCGCAGTTCTTC	CASRETGPQFF
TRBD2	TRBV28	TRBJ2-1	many	TGTGCCAGCACAAGCGGGACCTACAATGAGCAGTTCTTC	CASTSGTYNEQFF
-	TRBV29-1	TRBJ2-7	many	TGCAGCGTTTTCTCCGGGTCGTCGGGCGAGCAGTACTTC	CSVFSGSSGEQYF